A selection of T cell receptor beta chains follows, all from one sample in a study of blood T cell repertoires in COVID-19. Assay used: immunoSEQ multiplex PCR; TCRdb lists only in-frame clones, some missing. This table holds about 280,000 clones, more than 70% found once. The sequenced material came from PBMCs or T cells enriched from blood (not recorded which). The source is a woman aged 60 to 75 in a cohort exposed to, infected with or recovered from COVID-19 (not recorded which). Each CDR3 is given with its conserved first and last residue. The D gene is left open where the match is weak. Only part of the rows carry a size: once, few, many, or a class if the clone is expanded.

CDR3 DNA: TGTGCCAGCTCACCACCGGACCGGAGGGGCTCCTACGAGCAGTACTTC; CDR3 protein: CASSPPDRRGSYEQYF; V gene: TRBV18; D gene: NA; clone size: NA; J gene: TRBJ2-7
CDR3 DNA: TGTGCCACCAGTGACCCTCCCACACGGGGGGTTGGTGGGACAGATACGCAGTATTTT; CDR3 protein: CATSDPPTRGVGGTDTQYF; V gene: TRBV24-1; D gene: TRBD2; clone size: NA; J gene: TRBJ2-3
CDR3 DNA: TGTGCCAGTAGTTCACAGGGGAGGAATGAGCAGTTCTTC; CDR3 protein: CASSSQGRNEQFF; V gene: TRBV19; D gene: NA; clone size: NA; J gene: TRBJ2-1
CDR3 DNA: TGTGCCAGCAGTTTTTTAGCGGCCTACCAAGAGACCCAGTACTTC; CDR3 protein: CASSFLAAYQETQYF; V gene: TRBV27; D gene: NA; clone size: NA; J gene: TRBJ2-5
CDR3 DNA: TGCGCCAGCAGCTGGACAGGGTCGCAATGGGCCAACGTCCTGACTTTC; CDR3 protein: CASSWTGSQWANVLTF; V gene: TRBV5-1; D gene: TRBD1; clone size: NA; J gene: TRBJ2-6
CDR3 DNA: TGTGCCAGCAGGGCGGGGGGCACCGGGGAGCTGTTTTTT; CDR3 protein: CASRAGGTGELFF; V gene: TRBV7-9; D gene: TRBD2; clone size: NA; J gene: TRBJ2-2
CDR3 DNA: TGTGCCAGCAGCGTAGAACTTGACTCCTACAATGAGCAGTTCTTC; CDR3 protein: CASSVELDSYNEQFF; V gene: TRBV9; D gene: NA; clone size: once; J gene: TRBJ2-1
CDR3 DNA: TGTGCCAGCAAAGCGGGAGGGCCGTACAATGAGCAGTTCTTC; CDR3 protein: CASKAGGPYNEQFF; V gene: TRBV7-3; D gene: TRBD2; clone size: NA; J gene: TRBJ2-1
CDR3 DNA: TGTGCCAGCAGTTACGTCAGGGGCTTGGGGACCCAGTACTTC; CDR3 protein: CASSYVRGLGTQYF; V gene: TRBV6-5; D gene: NA; clone size: NA; J gene: TRBJ2-5
CDR3 DNA: TGTGCCAGCAGCTCCCGGAGGACCTCCTACAATGAGCAGTTCTTC; CDR3 protein: CASSSRRTSYNEQFF; V gene: TRBV7-3; D gene: NA; clone size: NA; J gene: TRBJ2-1
CDR3 DNA: TGTGCCATCAGTGGGCGTGGCAGGGGGGCCTACGAGCAGTACTTC; CDR3 protein: CAISGRGRGAYEQYF; V gene: TRBV10-3; D gene: NA; clone size: NA; J gene: TRBJ2-7
CDR3 DNA: TGCAGTGCTGGTGGGTACAGCTCCTACGAGCAGTACTTC; CDR3 protein: CSAGGYSSYEQYF; V gene: TRBV20-1; D gene: NA; clone size: NA; J gene: TRBJ2-7
CDR3 DNA: TGTGCCAGCAGCCTACCCGGGACAGGGGTTTACAATGAGCAGTTCTTC; CDR3 protein: CASSLPGTGVYNEQFF; V gene: TRBV28; D gene: TRBD1; clone size: NA; J gene: TRBJ2-1
CDR3 DNA: TGTGCCAGCAGCCCTCGTAGCACCTCCTACGAGCAGTACTTC; CDR3 protein: CASSPRSTSYEQYF; V gene: TRBV3-1/TRBV3-2; D gene: NA; clone size: NA; J gene: TRBJ2-7
CDR3 DNA: TGTGCCAGCAGTTTGTCCAAGAGCTCTGGAAACACCATATATTTT; CDR3 protein: CASSLSKSSGNTIYF; V gene: TRBV28; D gene: NA; clone size: NA; J gene: TRBJ1-3
CDR3 DNA: TGTGCCAGCAGCCGGACTAGCGGAGACACCGGGGAGCTGTTTTTT; CDR3 protein: CASSRTSGDTGELFF; V gene: TRBV7-2; D gene: TRBD2; clone size: NA; J gene: TRBJ2-2
CDR3 DNA: TGCGCCAGCTTCGGGCTAGCGGGGACAGATACGCAGTATTTT; CDR3 protein: CASFGLAGTDTQYF; V gene: TRBV5-1; D gene: TRBD2; clone size: NA; J gene: TRBJ2-3
CDR3 DNA: TGTGCCAGCAGTTTATTCCGAGGACAGGGGCGAGAAAAACTGTTTTTT; CDR3 protein: CASSLFRGQGREKLFF; V gene: TRBV28; D gene: TRBD1; clone size: few; J gene: TRBJ1-4
CDR3 DNA: TGCGCCAGCAGCTTGGTTGGGCAGGGTAACACCGGGGAGCTGTTTTTT; CDR3 protein: CASSLVGQGNTGELFF; V gene: TRBV5-1; D gene: NA; clone size: NA; J gene: TRBJ2-2
CDR3 DNA: TGTGCCAGCAGTACCCGGACAGGGGGGACAGATACGCAGTATTTT; CDR3 protein: CASSTRTGGTDTQYF; V gene: TRBV2; D gene: TRBD1; clone size: NA; J gene: TRBJ2-3
CDR3 DNA: TGTGCCACCAGCGAACCCAGGGGGCCCACAGATACGCAGTATTTT; CDR3 protein: CATSEPRGPTDTQYF; V gene: TRBV24-1; D gene: TRBD1; clone size: NA; J gene: TRBJ2-3
CDR3 DNA: TGTGCCAGCAGACTAGGTTCGAATTCACCCCTCCACTTT; CDR3 protein: CASRLGSNSPLHF; V gene: TRBV6-5; D gene: NA; clone size: NA; J gene: TRBJ1-6
CDR3 DNA: TGTGCCAGTAATTCAGGGGTAAACACTGAAGCTTTCTTT; CDR3 protein: CASNSGVNTEAFF; V gene: TRBV19; D gene: NA; clone size: NA; J gene: TRBJ1-1
CDR3 DNA: TGTGCCAGTATGTCCGGCAGGGTTCCAGATACGCAGTATTTT; CDR3 protein: CASMSGRVPDTQYF; V gene: TRBV19; D gene: NA; clone size: NA; J gene: TRBJ2-3
CDR3 DNA: TGTGCCAGTAGGGATGGGACAGTCAACACCGGGGAGCTGTTTTTT; CDR3 protein: CASRDGTVNTGELFF; V gene: TRBV19; D gene: TRBD1; clone size: NA; J gene: TRBJ2-2
CDR3 DNA: TGCGCCAGCAGCACTGGGACAGGGGATTATAATTCACCCCTCCACTTT; CDR3 protein: CASSTGTGDYNSPLHF; V gene: TRBV5-1; D gene: TRBD1; clone size: NA; J gene: TRBJ1-6
CDR3 DNA: TGTGCCACCAGCAGGGGAGACAGGGGGCTTTCCTACAATGAGCAGTTCTTC; CDR3 protein: CATSRGDRGLSYNEQFF; V gene: TRBV15; D gene: TRBD1; clone size: NA; J gene: TRBJ2-1
CDR3 DNA: TGTGCCAGCAGCTCGTCCCGGGACTCCATCCAGTTCTTC; CDR3 protein: CASSSSRDSIQFF; V gene: TRBV11-2; D gene: NA; clone size: NA; J gene: TRBJ2-1